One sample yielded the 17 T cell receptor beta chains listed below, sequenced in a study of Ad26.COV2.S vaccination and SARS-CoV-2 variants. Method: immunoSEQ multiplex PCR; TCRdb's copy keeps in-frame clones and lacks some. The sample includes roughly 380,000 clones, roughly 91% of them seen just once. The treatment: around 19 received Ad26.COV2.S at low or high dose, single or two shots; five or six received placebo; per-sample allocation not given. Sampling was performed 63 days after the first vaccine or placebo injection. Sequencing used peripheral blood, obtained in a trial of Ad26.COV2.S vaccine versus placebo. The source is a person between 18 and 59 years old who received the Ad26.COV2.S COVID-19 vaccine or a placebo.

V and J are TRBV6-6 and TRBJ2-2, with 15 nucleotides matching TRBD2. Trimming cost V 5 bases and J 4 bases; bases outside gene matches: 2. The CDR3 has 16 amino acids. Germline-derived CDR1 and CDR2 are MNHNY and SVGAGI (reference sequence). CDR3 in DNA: TGTGCCAGCAGTCGGACTAGCGGGGGGGTCACCGGGGAGCTGTTTTTT. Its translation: CASSRTSGGVTGELFF.

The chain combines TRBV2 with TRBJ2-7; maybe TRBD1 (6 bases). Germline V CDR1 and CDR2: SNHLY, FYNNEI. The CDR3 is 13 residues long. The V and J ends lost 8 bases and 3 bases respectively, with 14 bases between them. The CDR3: CASLRDTSYEQYF. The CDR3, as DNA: TGTGCCAGCCTCCGGGACACTAGCTACGAGCAGTACTTC.

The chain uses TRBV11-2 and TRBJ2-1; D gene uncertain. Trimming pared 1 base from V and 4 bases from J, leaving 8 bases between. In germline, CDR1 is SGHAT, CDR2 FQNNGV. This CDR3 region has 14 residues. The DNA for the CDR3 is TGTGCCAGCAGCTTAGGATACAGATACAATGAGCAGTTCTTC. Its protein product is CASSLGYRYNEQFF.

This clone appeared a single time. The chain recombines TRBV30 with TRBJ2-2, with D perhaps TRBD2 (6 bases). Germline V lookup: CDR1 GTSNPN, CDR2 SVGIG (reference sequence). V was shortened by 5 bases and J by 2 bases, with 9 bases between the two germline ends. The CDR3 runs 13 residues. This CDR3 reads CAWSGLNTGELFF. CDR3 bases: TGTGCCTGGTCGGGACTTAACACCGGGGAGCTGTTTTTT.

The CDR3 sequence: CASSLGGSTNEKLFF. Written as DNA, the CDR3 is TGTGCCAGCAGCTTAGGGGGGAGCACTAATGAAAAACTGTTTTTT. This chain connects TRBV7-8 to TRBJ1-4, with a possible D match to TRBD1 (5 bases). Germline V gene data show CDR1 as SGHVS and CDR2 as FQNEAQ. Deletions cut 1 base from V and 2 bases from J, with 8 bases between. The CDR3 is 15 residues long.

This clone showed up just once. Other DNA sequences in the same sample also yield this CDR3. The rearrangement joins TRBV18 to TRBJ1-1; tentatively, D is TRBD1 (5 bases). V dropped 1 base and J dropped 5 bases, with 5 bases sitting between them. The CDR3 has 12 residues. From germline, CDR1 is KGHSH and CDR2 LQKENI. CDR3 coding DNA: TGTGCCAGCTCACCACAGGGGACTGAAGCTTTCTTT. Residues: CASSPQGTEAFF.

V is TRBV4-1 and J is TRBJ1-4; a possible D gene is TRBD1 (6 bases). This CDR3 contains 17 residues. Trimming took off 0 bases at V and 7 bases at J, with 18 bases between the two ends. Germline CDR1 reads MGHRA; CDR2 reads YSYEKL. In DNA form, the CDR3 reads TGCGCCAGCAGCCAAGATCGAGAGGGGGGCTCTCGTGAAAAACTGTTTTTT. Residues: CASSQDREGGSREKLFF.

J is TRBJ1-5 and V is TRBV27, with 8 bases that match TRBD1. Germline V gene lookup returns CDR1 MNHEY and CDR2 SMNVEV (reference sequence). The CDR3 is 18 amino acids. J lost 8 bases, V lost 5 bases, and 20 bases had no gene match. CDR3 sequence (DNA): TGTGCCAGCAGTCCACATGGGGACGGCAGGGGGCAGGTGGAGCCCCAGCATTTT. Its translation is CASSPHGDGRGQVEPQHF.

The CDR3 DNA reads as TGTGCCAGCAGCCAAGAGGGCGACAGCACCACTGAAGCTTTCTTT. Its protein product is CASSQEGDSTTEAFF. The V gene is TRBV4-2, the J gene TRBJ1-1, with D perhaps TRBD1 (5 bases). The V end was cut by 0 bases, the J end by 4 bases, with 12 bases between. Germline V gives CDR1 LGHNA, CDR2 YNFKEQ. CDR3 length equals 15 residues.

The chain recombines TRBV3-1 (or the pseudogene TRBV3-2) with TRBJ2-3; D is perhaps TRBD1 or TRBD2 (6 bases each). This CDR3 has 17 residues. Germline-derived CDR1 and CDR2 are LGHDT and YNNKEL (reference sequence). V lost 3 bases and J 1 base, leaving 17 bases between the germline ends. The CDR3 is CASSQGSGAPGTDTQYF. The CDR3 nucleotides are TGTGCCAGCAGCCAGGGCTCGGGGGCCCCGGGCACAGATACGCAGTATTTT.

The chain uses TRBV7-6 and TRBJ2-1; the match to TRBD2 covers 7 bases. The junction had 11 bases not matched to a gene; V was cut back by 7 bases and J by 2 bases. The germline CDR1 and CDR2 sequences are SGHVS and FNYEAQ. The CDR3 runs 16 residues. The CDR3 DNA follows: TGTGCCAGCATGGCGGTCGTGGGGGGGACCTACAATGAGCAGTTCTTC. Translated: CASMAVVGGTYNEQFF.

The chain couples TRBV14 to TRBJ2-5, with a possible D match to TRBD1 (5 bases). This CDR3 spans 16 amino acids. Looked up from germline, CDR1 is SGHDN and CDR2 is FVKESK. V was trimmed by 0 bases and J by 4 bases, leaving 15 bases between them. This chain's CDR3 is CASSQDWGLGAETQYF. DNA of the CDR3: TGTGCCAGCAGCCAAGACTGGGGTCTAGGGGCAGAGACCCAGTACTTC.

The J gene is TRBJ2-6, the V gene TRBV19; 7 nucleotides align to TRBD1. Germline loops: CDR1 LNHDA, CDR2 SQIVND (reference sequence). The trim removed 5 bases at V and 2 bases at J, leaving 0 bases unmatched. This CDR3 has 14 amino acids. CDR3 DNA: TGTGCCAGTAGTGACAGGGCTGGGGCCAACGTCCTGACTTTC. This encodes CASSDRAGANVLTF.

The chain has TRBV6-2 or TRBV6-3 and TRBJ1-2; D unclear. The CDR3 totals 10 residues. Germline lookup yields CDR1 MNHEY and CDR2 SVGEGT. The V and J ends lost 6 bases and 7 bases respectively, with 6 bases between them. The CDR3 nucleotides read TGTGCCAGCAGCGGGTTTGGCTACACCTTC. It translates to CASSGFGYTF.

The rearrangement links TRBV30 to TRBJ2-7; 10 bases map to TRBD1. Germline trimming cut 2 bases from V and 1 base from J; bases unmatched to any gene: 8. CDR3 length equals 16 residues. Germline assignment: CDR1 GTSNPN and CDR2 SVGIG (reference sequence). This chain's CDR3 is CAWSRLRDRGSYEQYF. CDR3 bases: TGTGCCTGGAGTCGCCTCCGGGACAGGGGATCCTACGAGCAGTACTTC.

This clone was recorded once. In nucleotides, the CDR3 is TGTGCCAGCAGCCAGATAGCTGCCCCTAGCACAGATACGCAGTATTTT. Translation gives CASSQIAAPSTDTQYF. The chain carries TRBV11-2 and TRBJ2-3; D gene ambiguous. V lost 5 bases and J lost 0, with 15 bases in between. Germline-derived CDR1 and CDR2 are SGHAT and FQNNGV. The CDR3 loop spans 16 amino acids.

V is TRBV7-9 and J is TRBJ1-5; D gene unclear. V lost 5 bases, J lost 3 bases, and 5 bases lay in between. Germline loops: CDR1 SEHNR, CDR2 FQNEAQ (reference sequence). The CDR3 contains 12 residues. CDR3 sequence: CASSEHNQPQHF. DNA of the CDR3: TGTGCCAGCAGCGAACACAATCAGCCCCAGCATTTT.